The clone carrying this TCR beta chain was counted a few times. As yet, its antigen is unknown. The data originate from a study of T cell repertoires in cytomegalovirus infection. Study context: Both CMV infection and a matching HLA type were indicated by public TCR beta signatures.

V lost 3 bases to trimming and J lost 3 bases, with 6 bases between them. The CDR3 sequence is 13 residues long. Per germline, CDR1 WSHSY and CDR2 SAAADI. TCRdb itself ran the reads through MiXCR, one entry per CDR3 protein. This sample yields 250,000 to 300,000 distinct CDR3 sequences, of which roughly a quarter are seen a single time; approximately 14% belongs to the top ten. General observations from the study: Carriers of CMV and the relevant HLA type were discriminated by public TCR beta frequency. Clonotype analysis showed dominance of the ex vivo response by HLA-C-restricted CMV-specific TCR beta clonotypes.

Sequencing was done on a sample of PBMCs. The sequence was obtained from a human donor in good health (CMV status not recorded). Some clones in this sample may be carry-over from other donors' samples. This chain uses TRBV10-2 with TRBJ1-5; TRBD1 might be the D (5 bases). CDR3 sequence (DNA): TGCGCCAGCAGTGACAGGGTCAATCAGCCCCAGCATTTT. It specifies CASSDRVNQPQHF.